The clone carrying this T cell receptor (beta chain) came up once. Trimming shortened V by 3 bases and J by 5 bases, and 10 bases separated the two germline ends. Germline V lookup: CDR1 DFQATT, CDR2 SNEGSKA (reference sequence). This CDR3 is 12 amino acids long. The data belong to a study of blood T cells in healthy people across ages. The use of a sample-barcoded 5' primer and a J-beta primer mix characterized a second PCR of roughly 6 to 11 cycles. One entry per CDR3 protein, called by TCRdb with MiXCR from the 5' RACE reads. The sample records over a million distinct CDR3 sequences, 40% to 50% being singletons.

The chain employs TRBV20-1 and TRBJ2-5; D perhaps matches TRBD1 (6 bases). The TCR sequence derives from a woman aged 55 to 70 in good health. Sequenced material: blood. The DNA for the CDR3 is TGCAGTGCTAGGGCCGACAGGGAGACCCAGTACTTC. Residues: CSARADRETQYF.